Listed here are 20 T cell receptor beta chains from one sample, sequenced in a study of T cells after yellow fever vaccination. MiXCR, run by TCRdb on the 5' RACE reads, gives a single entry per CDR3 protein. The sample has 240,000 or so distinct CDR3 sequences; less than 8.5% are singletons. The sequenced sample was CD4+ T cells sorted from PBMCs, obtained 15 days after the yellow fever booster vaccination. The source is a man aged 25-40 years who received the YFV17D yellow fever vaccine.

Many counts were recorded for this clonotype. The chain employs TRBV5-1 and TRBJ2-3; no reliable D call. The germline V gene has CDR1 SGHRS and CDR2 YFSETQ. The CDR3 length is 13 residues. V lost 4 bases and J lost 2, with 8 bases in between. CDR3 DNA: TGCGCCAGCAGCGCAGGATTCACAGATACGCAGTATTTT. It yields the protein CASSAGFTDTQYF.

This clonotype was counted many times. The DNA for the CDR3 is TGTGCCAGCAGCCGACGGGGCCGCGGGGAAGAGACCCAGTACTTC. It translates to CASSRRGRGEETQYF. The chain employs TRBV28 and TRBJ2-5; tentative D call: TRBD2 (6 bases). Germline V gene data show CDR1 as MDHEN and CDR2 as SYDVKM. The CDR3 totals 15 residues. The V and J ends lost 6 bases and 3 bases respectively, with 17 bases between them.

There are many counts of this clonotype. The chain carries TRBV20-1 and TRBJ2-7, with unresolved D. Germline-derived CDR1 and CDR2 are DFQATT and SNEGSKA (reference sequence). The CDR3 is made up of 14 amino acids. Between the trimmed V and J ends, which lost 0 bases and 2 bases, there was a span of 11 bases. As DNA, the CDR3 is TGCAGTGCTAGAGATCGACACACAGCCTACGAGCAGTACTTC. Protein: CSARDRHTAYEQYF.

This rearrangement joins TRBV3-1 to TRBJ2-3; D possibly matches TRBD1 or TRBD2 (6 bases each). The length of the CDR3 is 16 residues. The germline gives CDR1 LGHDT, CDR2 YNNKEL (reference sequence). Between the trimmed V and J ends, which lost 4 bases and 4 bases, there was a span of 18 bases. As DNA, the CDR3 is TGTGCCAGCAGCCCCGGGGGCGGTGCTTTTGCAGATACGCAGTATTTT. Its translation: CASSPGGGAFADTQYF.

The chain joins TRBV5-1 to TRBJ2-5; TRBD1 aligns across 7 bases. V gave up 4 bases and J gave up 3 bases; unmatched junction bases: 6. CDR3 size: 14 residues. Germline V gene lookup returns CDR1 SGHRS and CDR2 YFSETQ. The CDR3 bases are TGCGCCAGCAGCCATGGGACAGCTGAAGAGACCCAGTACTTC. Its protein is CASSHGTAEETQYF. The full variable domain, rest sourced from reference TRBV5-1 and TRBJ2-5, is KAGVTQTPRYLIKTRGQQVTLSCSPISGHRSVSWYQQTPGQGLQFLFEYFSETQRNKGNFPGRFSGRQFSNSRSEMNVSTLELGDSALYLCASSHGTAEETQYFGPGTRLLVL.

This clonotype was detected many times. The chain links TRBV6-5 to TRBJ2-5; the D gene is possibly TRBD2 (5 bases). From germline, CDR1 is MNHEY and CDR2 SVGAGI. The CDR3 is made up of 14 amino acids. V lost 1 base, J lost 2 bases, and 8 bases lay in between. CDR3: CASSYLRVQETQYF. CDR3 bases: TGTGCCAGCAGTTACTTGAGGGTACAAGAGACCCAGTACTTC.

This clonotype was observed a handful of times. CDR3 bases: TGCAGTGCTAGAGAGGGAGCTCCAGATACGCAGTATTTT. Translated, it gives CSAREGAPDTQYF. This chain connects TRBV20-1 to TRBJ2-3; possibly TRBD2 for D (5 bases). V lost 0 bases, J lost 4 bases, and 8 bases lay in between. In germline, CDR1 is DFQATT, CDR2 SNEGSKA (reference sequence). This CDR3 comprises 13 residues.

This clonotype has only a few counts. The chain has TRBV24-1 and TRBJ2-3, with D unresolved. Germline V gene sequence: CDR1 KGHDR, CDR2 SFDVKD. The CDR3 loop spans 13 amino acids. V lost 3 bases and J lost 11, with 14 bases in between. Here the CDR3 DNA reads TGTGCCACCAGTGATGCGTACATGACCATGCAGTATTTT. It codes for CATSDAYMTMQYF.

This clonotype was counted many times. The chain recombines TRBV7-8 with TRBJ1-2, with 7 bases matching TRBD1. There are 14 residues in the CDR3. Trimming cost V 1 base and J 4 bases; bases outside gene matches: 3. Germline V lookup: CDR1 SGHVS, CDR2 FQNEAQ. DNA for the CDR3: TGTGCCAGCAGCTTAGGGACAGGACCCTATGGCTACACCTTC. Translating gives CASSLGTGPYGYTF.

This clonotype occurred many times. The chain's CDR3 is CASSYLTGSYEQYF. CDR3 in DNA: TGTGCCAGCAGTTACCTCACAGGCTCCTACGAGCAGTACTTC. The chain links TRBV6-5 to TRBJ2-7; D may be TRBD1 (5 bases). V was pared by 2 bases and J by 0 bases, with 8 bases between. Germline CDR1 is MNHEY and CDR2 is SVGAGI. This CDR3 contains 14 residues.

Ten or more counts support this clonotype. This sequence joins TRBV7-2 and TRBJ2-7; 7 bases line up with TRBD1. Unmatched junction bases numbered 6, after V lost 2 bases and J lost 2 bases. This CDR3 has 15 residues. Per germline, CDR1 SGHTA and CDR2 FQGNSA. The CDR3 region has the DNA TGTGCCAGCAGCTTATTGGCGACAGGGCCCTACGAGCAGTACTTC. It yields the protein CASSLLATGPYEQYF.

This clonotype was counted only a few times. V is TRBV19 and J is TRBJ2-5; 7 bases line up with TRBD2. There are 17 residues in the CDR3. The V gene end was trimmed by 3 bases and the J gene end by 5 bases; junction bases not matched to a gene: 15. From germline, CDR1 is LNHDA and CDR2 SQIVND (reference sequence). This CDR3 is CASSMGSGAGASETQYF. The CDR3 DNA reads TGTGCCAGTAGTATGGGGTCGGGTGCGGGAGCGTCGGAGACCCAGTACTTC.

This clonotype was found many times. The J gene is TRBJ2-5, the V gene TRBV28, with 7 bases that match TRBD1. CDR3 length: 15 amino acids. Germline V CDR1 and CDR2: MDHEN, SYDVKM. The junction had 11 bases not matched to a gene; V was cut back by 5 bases and J by 5 bases. The CDR3 DNA sequence: TGTGCCAGCAGTAGCTTTGCAGGGGGAGAGGAGACCCAGTACTTC. Translated, it gives CASSSFAGGEETQYF.

This clonotype came up a few times. This chain's CDR3 is CASLSDFGKLFF. The CDR3 DNA sequence: TGTGCCAGCCTTTCTGATTTTGGAAAACTGTTTTTT. The chain joins TRBV25-1 to TRBJ1-4; D ambiguous. Trimming took off 8 bases at V and 10 bases at J, with 14 bases between the two ends. Germline V lookup: CDR1 MGHDK, CDR2 SYGVNS. The CDR3 contains 12 residues.

The sample holds a few counts of this clonotype. The rearrangement uses TRBV20-1 and TRBJ2-7; maybe TRBD2 (7 bases). This CDR3 comprises 15 residues. The germline V gene has CDR1 DFQATT and CDR2 SNEGSKA (reference sequence). Trimming took off 3 bases at V and 5 bases at J, with 20 bases between the two ends. CDR3: CSASSERGGANEQYF. DNA of the CDR3: TGCAGTGCTAGCTCTGAGAGAGGGGGGGCGAACGAGCAGTACTTC.

This clonotype was detected ten times or more. The chain has TRBV20-1 and TRBJ2-1, with no clear D. Deletions cut 2 bases from V and 8 bases from J, with 10 bases between. The CDR3 runs to 12 residues. Germline lookup yields CDR1 DFQATT and CDR2 SNEGSKA (reference sequence). CDR3 coding DNA: TGCAGTGCTAGAATGAGCTCCTATGAGCAGTTCTTC. Amino acid sequence: CSARMSSYEQFF.

This clonotype showed up many times. The genes are TRBV4-3 and TRBJ1-5, with D perhaps TRBD1 (5 bases). The ends were cut back, 1 base at V and 0 bases at J, with 7 bases in the middle. Germline V gives CDR1 LGHNA, CDR2 YSLEER. CDR3 length: 15 amino acids. CDR3 region: CASSQGGNSNQPQHF. Here the CDR3 DNA reads TGCGCCAGCAGCCAAGGGGGGAATAGCAATCAGCCCCAGCATTTT.

Only a few counts were recorded for this clonotype. The chain is built from TRBV29-1 and TRBJ2-2; TRBD2 might be the D (5 bases). Germline lookup yields CDR1 SQVTM and CDR2 ANQGSEA. Trimming pared 0 bases from V and 14 bases from J, leaving 13 bases between. This CDR3 is built from 12 residues. This chain's CDR3 is CSVEDPLAGLFF. The CDR3 bases are TGCAGCGTTGAAGATCCGCTTGCGGGCCTGTTTTTT.

This clonotype was counted many times. The junction shows a germline mismatch at one end, possibly a read error. The genes are TRBV29-1 and TRBJ1-2; no firm D call. The CDR3 loop spans 11 amino acids. Germline V gene lookup returns CDR1 SQVTM and CDR2 ANQGSEA. The DNA for the CDR3 is TGCAGCGTCGCAGAACCTGCTTATGGGGACTTC. Translating gives CSVAEPAYGDF.

This clonotype was seen only a few times. This chain joins TRBV20-1 and TRBJ2-7; TRBD2 aligns across 11 bases. The V and J ends lost 3 bases and 4 bases, in that order; junction bases with no gene match: 2. This CDR3 contains 13 residues. From germline, CDR1 is DFQATT and CDR2 SNEGSKA (reference sequence). The CDR3 coding sequence is TGCAGTGCTAGGACTAGCGGGATTTACGAGCAGTACTTC. This codes for CSARTSGIYEQYF.